These T cell receptor beta chains were read from a single sample in a study of shared clonotypes between healthy human individuals. The repertoire was sequenced with immunoSEQ multiplex PCR; TCRdb's copy has only in-frame clones and lacks some. This table holds over a million clones, 75% to 80% found once. The sequencing sample was made of memory CD4+ T cells from PBMCs. The source of these receptors is a man aged 18 to 30 in good health. Some clones in this sample may be carry-over from other donors' samples. Both conserved end residues are part of each CDR3. A D gene is named only where the DNA matches it firmly. Expanded clones are given a class, and other clones once, few, many or no size at all.

D	size	V	length	J	DNA	CDR3
TRBD2	.	TRBV30	15	TRBJ2-5	TGTGCCTGGATGGCTCTAGCGGGAGTTCAAGAGACCCAGTACTTC	CAWMALAGVQETQYF
.	.	TRBV10-3	13	TRBJ2-7	TGTGCCATCAGCCAGCAGGGAACCTACGAGCAGTACTTC	CAISQQGTYEQYF
TRBD2	once	TRBV28	16	TRBJ2-1	TGTGCCAGCCACCCGGGAGGAGGGGTTAAGCTTCATGAGCAGTTCTTC	CASHPGGGVKLHEQFF
TRBD1	.	TRBV5-1	14	TRBJ1-4	TGCGCCAGCAGCTTCAGGGGGTCTAATGAAAAACTGTTTTTT	CASSFRGSNEKLFF
.	.	TRBV2	13	TRBJ1-2	TGTGCCAGCAAATGGGACACATTCTATGGCTACACCTTC	CASKWDTFYGYTF
TRBD2	.	TRBV19	17	TRBJ2-1	TGTGCCAGTAGTATAGACATCACTAGCGGGAGCTACAATGAGCAGTTCTTC	CASSIDITSGSYNEQFF
.	.	TRBV18	15	TRBJ1-1	TGTGCCAGCTCACCACGATTAGGGTCTAACACTGAAGCTTTCTTT	CASSPRLGSNTEAFF
TRBD1	.	TRBV14	16	TRBJ2-7	TGTGCCAGCAGCCAAGGGCCCGGACAGGGATTGAACGAGCAGTACTTC	CASSQGPGQGLNEQYF
.	once	TRBV28	16	TRBJ1-1	TGTGCCAGCAGTTTACCCCTTGGGATCCTTAACACTGAAGCTTTCTTT	CASSLPLGILNTEAFF
.	few	TRBV4-1	12	TRBJ1-1	TGCGCCAGCAGCGAAACCCGGGCGAGAGCTTTCTTT	CASSETRARAFF
.	few	TRBV18	13	TRBJ1-2	TGTGCCAGCTCACCCGACCAGGGTAATGGCTACACCTTC	CASSPDQGNGYTF
.	once	TRBV5-4	17	TRBJ1-3	TGTGCCAGCAGCTTGTCCGCAGGGCAGGGTCTTGGAAACACCATATATTTT	CASSLSAGQGLGNTIYF
TRBD1	.	TRBV30	13	TRBJ2-7	TGTGCCTGGAGCCTGACAGGGGGCTACGAGCAGTACTTC	CAWSLTGGYEQYF
.	once	TRBV14	13	TRBJ1-2	TGTGCCAGCAGCCAAGCCCCTTGGTATGGCTACACCTTC	CASSQAPWYGYTF
TRBD2	.	TRBV4-1	17	TRBJ2-7	TGCGCCAGCAGCCAGGCTTGGACTAGCGGGAGGGCCTACGAGCAGTACTTC	CASSQAWTSGRAYEQYF
TRBD2	.	TRBV29-1	13	TRBJ2-1	TGCAGCGTTGAGGGACTAGCGGGAAGCGAGCAGTTCTTC	CSVEGLAGSEQFF
TRBD2	.	TRBV19	15	TRBJ2-6	TGTGCCAGCCTAGCGGGCGTCTCTGGGGCCAACGTCCTGACTTTC	CASLAGVSGANVLTF
.	many	TRBV6-5	14	TRBJ1-5	TGTGCCAGCACCACCGGGGCAGTAAATCAGCCCCAGCATTTT	CASTTGAVNQPQHF
.	.	TRBV5-8	15	TRBJ1-2	TGTGCCAGCACCTATCGGACAGCTTCAAACTATGGCTACACCTTC	CASTYRTASNYGYTF
.	.	TRBV9	13	TRBJ2-5	TGTGCCAGCAGCGTAGAGGTAGGAGAGACCCAGTACTTC	CASSVEVGETQYF
.	few	TRBV7-9	13	TRBJ2-5	TGTGCCAGCAGCTTAACGACTCCCCAGACCCAGTACTTC	CASSLTTPQTQYF
.	.	TRBV7-3	13	TRBJ1-2	TGTGCCAGCAGCGAAGGTTCGGGCTATGGCTACACCTTC	CASSEGSGYGYTF
.	.	TRBV21-1	14	TRBJ2-7	TGTGCCAGCAGCGCGCTCCTCCAGGGATACGAGCAGTACTTC	CASSALLQGYEQYF
TRBD2	.	TRBV5-1	17	TRBJ2-5	TGCGCCAGCAGCCTGGAGGGACTAGCGAACTTCCAAGAGACCCAGTACTTC	CASSLEGLANFQETQYF
.	once	TRBV30	11	TRBJ1-1	TGTGCCTGGGCCTTCCACACTGAAGCTTTCTTT	CAWAFHTEAFF
.	.	TRBV6-5	15	TRBJ2-7	TGTGCCAGCAGTTACGTGGCAGGGACCTCCTACGAGCAGTACTTC	CASSYVAGTSYEQYF
.	few	TRBV6-5	15	TRBJ1-2	TGTGCCAGCAGTATGGCGGGGCGGCAGGGTTTTGGCTACACCTTC	CASSMAGRQGFGYTF
TRBD1	many	TRBV5-1	16	TRBJ2-2	TGCGCCAGCAGCTTGCTTCGACAGGGGACGGCCGGGGAGCTGTTTTTT	CASSLLRQGTAGELFF
.	.	TRBV5-6	13	TRBJ1-5	TGTGCCAGCAGCCGGGGGGCAGGACAGCCCCAGCATTTT	CASSRGAGQPQHF
TRBD2	.	TRBV27	16	TRBJ2-5	TGTGCCAGCAGGGCTAGCGGGAGCCCTAGTCAAGAGACCCAGTACTTC	CASRASGSPSQETQYF
.	.	TRBV7-9	14	TRBJ2-1	TGTGCCAGCAGCTTAAGGGGGGAGCGCAATGAGCAGTTCTTC	CASSLRGERNEQFF
.	.	TRBV5-1	15	TRBJ2-1	TGCGCCAGTGGTGCTACGAGCGGGTCCTACAATGAGCAGTTCTTC	CASGATSGSYNEQFF
TRBD1	.	TRBV7-2	16	TRBJ1-1	TGTGCCAGCAGCCCCGGACAGGCCAACATGAACACTGAAGCTTTCTTT	CASSPGQANMNTEAFF
TRBD2	.	TRBV13	16	TRBJ2-2	TGTGCCAGCAGCCTGGGACTAGCGGCGAACACCGGGGAGCTGTTTTTT	CASSLGLAANTGELFF
.	.	TRBV7-6	15	TRBJ1-4	TGTGCCAGCAGCTTAGACGGGGGGCGCCATGAAAAACTGTTTTTT	CASSLDGGRHEKLFF
.	.	TRBV7-6	13	TRBJ1-5	TGTGCCAGCAGCTTATATGACAATCAGCCCCAGCATTTT	CASSLYDNQPQHF
.	few	TRBV29-1	14	TRBJ1-2	TGCAGCGCCCCTACAGGGATAGATTGGAAGGGCTACACCTTC	CSAPTGIDWKGYTF
TRBD2	.	TRBV2	14	TRBJ2-7	TGTGCCACCAAGGGACTAGCGGATACCTACGAGCAGTACTTC	CATKGLADTYEQYF
.	.	TRBV5-1	15	TRBJ2-5	TGCGCCAGCAGCCTCCTAGGGACACTCCTGGGGACCCAGTACTTC	CASSLLGTLLGTQYF
TRBD2	.	TRBV28	14	TRBJ2-1	TGTGCCAGTGAGACTAGCGGGAGTGTAGGGGAGCAGTTCTTC	CASETSGSVGEQFF
.	.	TRBV7-2	15	TRBJ2-1	TGTGCCAGCAGCTCCCAACCGAGCTCCTACAATGAGCAGTTCTTC	CASSSQPSSYNEQFF
.	.	TRBV6-1	14	TRBJ2-7	TGTGCCAGCAGTGAAGCCGGGACAATCTACGAGCAGTACTTC	CASSEAGTIYEQYF
TRBD2	.	TRBV18	18	TRBJ2-2	TGTGCCAGCTCACCGTCTTTCGCTAGCGGGACCAACACCGGGGAGCTGTTTTTT	CASSPSFASGTNTGELFF
.	.	TRBV11-3	14	TRBJ2-1	TGTGCCAGCAGCTCTTACGGTTTAGCCAATGAGCAGTTCTTC	CASSSYGLANEQFF
.	.	TRBV30	12	TRBJ1-6	TGTGCCTGGGGGGACACCAATTCACCCCTCCACTTT	CAWGDTNSPLHF
.	.	TRBV5-1	14	TRBJ1-5	TGCGCCAGCAGCTTGGGTGGGAGCAATCAGCCCCAGCATTTT	CASSLGGSNQPQHF
TRBD1	.	TRBV7-2	15	TRBJ2-5	TGTGCCAGCAGCTTTTATAAGGGGGCCGGGGAGACCCAGTACTTC	CASSFYKGAGETQYF
.	.	TRBV28	10	TRBJ2-7	TGTGCCAGCAGTTGGAGGACGTTGGACTTC	CASSWRTLDF
TRBD1	.	TRBV5-1	17	TRBJ1-2	TGCGCCAGCAGCTTGGCCCCCTTTCAGACAGGGGGCTATGGCTACACCTTC	CASSLAPFQTGGYGYTF
TRBD1	once	TRBV10-3	14	TRBJ1-1	TGTGCCATCAGTCTGCGGGACAGGAACACTGAAGCTTTCTTT	CAISLRDRNTEAFF
.	.	TRBV11-3	12	TRBJ2-3	TGTGCCAGCAGCTTTTCGGGGGATACGCAGTATTTT	CASSFSGDTQYF
TRBD2	.	TRBV28	15	TRBJ2-5	TGTGCCAGCAGTTTAAGACTAGCGGGCGTAGAGACCCAGTACTTC	CASSLRLAGVETQYF
.	.	TRBV5-1	16	TRBJ2-5	TGCGCCAGCAGGCTCGGAGGTCGGGATTTAGTAGAGACCCAGTACTTC	CASRLGGRDLVETQYF
TRBD2	.	TRBV6-1	15	TRBJ2-7	TGTGCCAGCAGTTCCCGGACTAGCGGAATCTACGAGCAGTACTTC	CASSSRTSGIYEQYF
.	.	TRBV7-9	14	TRBJ2-7	TGTGCCAGCAGCTCGATTGGGGGCTTGAGCGAGCAGTACTTC	CASSSIGGLSEQYF
TRBD1	.	TRBV7-6	14	TRBJ1-3	TGTGCCAGCAGCTTAGCGACGGAGGGGGACAGTCTATTTTTT	CASSLATEGDSLFF
TRBD1	.	TRBV18	15	TRBJ1-2	TGTGCCAGCTCACCCACTATCGGACAGGAGGGTGGCTACACCTTC	CASSPTIGQEGGYTF
.	.	TRBV11-2	17	TRBJ1-4	TGTGCCAGCAGCGTAGCCTCCAACAGGGCAGCTAATGAAAAACTGTTTTTT	CASSVASNRAANEKLFF
TRBD1	.	TRBV2	14	TRBJ2-7	TGTGCCAGCAGTAAAGGACAGGGGGGATACGAGCAGTACTTC	CASSKGQGGYEQYF